Sequencing of this T cell receptor beta chain was carried out in a study of regulatory T cells in long-lasting Graves disease. The TCR beta library used iRepertoire HTBI primers with Arm-PCR amplification of CDR3. TCRdb reprocessed the multiplex PCR reads via MiXCR and lists one record per CDR3 protein. The sample shows fewer than 450,000 distinct CDR3 sequences, under 25% of them seen only once. As for time point: persistent/refractory GD, antithyroid drugs over 5 years with positive TRAb. From PBMCs, RNA was extracted and then used to make the TCR library. CDR1 LNHDA and CDR2 SQIVND come from the germline V gene (reference sequence). The CDR3 runs to 17 residues. V was pared by 6 bases and J by 9 bases, with 13 bases of the junction left unmatched.

The TCR comes from a female donor with Graves disease. V is TRBV19 and J is TRBJ2-2, with TRBD2 matching over 13 bases. The sample in question was peripheral blood mononuclear cells (PBMCs), obtained when the disease was refractory, from a patient treated with antithyroid drugs. CDR3 DNA sequence: TGTGCCAGTAGCCGAGGACTAGCGGGAGTAGACTCGTGGGAGCTGTTTTTT. The encoded protein is CASSRGLAGVDSWELFF.